This is a list of T cell receptor beta chains from one sample in a study of OX40 agonist ivuxolimab in advanced cancers. The method was immunoSEQ multiplex PCR; TCRdb's version includes in-frame clones alone and lacks a portion of them. The table shows almost 70,000 clones, with about three quarters occurring only once. Sequenced material: CD4+ or CD8+ T cells sorted from blood, taken in a trial of the OX40 agonist ivuxolimab. The receptors originated from an adult with an advanced solid tumor such as melanoma, head and neck, liver or kidney cancer. Both conserved end residues are part of each CDR3. Fields, in order: clone size, D gene, J gene, V gene, CDR3 protein, CDR3 DNA. D genes are given only for firm matches. Size values are once, few and many counts, or a class for expanded clones, and some rows have none.

-	TRBD1	TRBJ1-3	TRBV5-4	CASSVYRGSGNTIYF	TGTGCCAGCAGCGTCTACAGGGGATCTGGAAACACCATATATTTT
-	-	TRBJ2-5	TRBV4-2	CASSRPGPGETQYF	TGTGCCAGCAGTAGGCCGGGGCCCGGGGAGACCCAGTACTTC
-	TRBD1	TRBJ2-5	TRBV7-9	CASSLRGPQGETQYF	TGTGCCAGCAGCCTCAGGGGGCCACAAGGAGAGACCCAGTACTTC
-	-	TRBJ1-5	TRBV5-1	CASSPYDSFNQPQHF	TGCGCCAGCAGCCCTTATGACAGCTTCAATCAGCCCCAGCATTTT
-	-	TRBJ1-5	TRBV6-1	CASSESGGPQPQHF	TGTGCCAGCAGTGAAAGTGGGGGGCCCCAGCCCCAGCATTTT
-	TRBD1	TRBJ1-5	TRBV5-1	CASSPTRTGHQPQHF	TGCGCCAGCAGCCCGACCCGGACAGGGCATCAGCCCCAGCATTTT
once	TRBD2	TRBJ2-2	TRBV5-1	CASSGLEGLAGAGELFF	TGCGCCAGCAGCGGCCTCGAGGGACTAGCGGGAGCCGGGGAGCTGTTTTTT
-	TRBD2	TRBJ2-7	TRBV10-3	CAISESRLAGGYEQYF	TGTGCCATCAGTGAGTCGAGACTAGCGGGAGGCTACGAGCAGTACTTC
-	TRBD1	TRBJ1-6	TRBV30	CAASTGSLYNSPLHF	TGTGCCGCCTCGACAGGGTCCCTTTATAATTCACCCCTCCACTTT
-	-	TRBJ1-2	TRBV6-5	CASSYARGNYGYTF	TGTGCCAGCAGTTACGCCAGAGGGAACTATGGCTACACCTTC
-	TRBD1	TRBJ2-3	TRBV7-9	CASSAGGSSTDTQYF	TGTGCCAGCAGCGCAGGGGGAAGTAGCACAGATACGCAGTATTTT
-	-	TRBJ2-3	TRBV9	CASSVGRGAGTDTQYF	TGTGCCAGCAGCGTAGGACGGGGGGCGGGGACAGATACGCAGTATTTT
-	TRBD1	TRBJ2-7	TRBV7-2	CASSFRGQALYEQYF	TGTGCCAGCAGCTTTAGGGGACAGGCTCTTTACGAGCAGTACTTC
-	-	TRBJ1-2	TRBV10-2	CASSEVRLSNYGYTF	TGCGCCAGCAGTGAAGTTAGGCTTTCTAACTATGGCTACACCTTC
-	TRBD2	TRBJ2-7	TRBV5-1	CASSLAPSGDYEQYF	TGCGCCAGCAGCTTGGCGCCTAGCGGGGATTACGAGCAGTACTTC
once	-	TRBJ1-2	TRBV5-6	CASSPDPVDYGYTF	TGTGCCAGCAGCCCGGACCCGGTGGACTATGGCTACACCTTC
-	TRBD2	TRBJ2-3	TRBV2	CASNSGGKTDTQYF	TGTGCCAGTAATAGCGGGGGGAAGACAGATACGCAGTATTTT
medium-sized	-	TRBJ2-2	TRBV2	CASRGFSGELFF	TGTGCCAGCAGAGGTTTTTCCGGGGAGCTGTTTTTT
-	TRBD2	TRBJ2-7	TRBV11-2	CASSSLAGGFSYEQYF	TGTGCCAGCAGCTCCTTAGCGGGGGGTTTCTCCTACGAGCAGTACTTC
-	-	TRBJ2-7	TRBV27	CASSLDGPYEQYF	TGTGCCAGCAGTTTGGACGGCCCCTACGAGCAGTACTTC
-	TRBD1	TRBJ2-7	TRBV19	CARRATGVLYEQYF	TGTGCCAGACGAGCCACAGGGGTTCTTTACGAGCAGTACTTC
-	-	TRBJ2-1	TRBV18	CASSPRVNSYNEQFF	TGTGCCAGCTCCCCAAGGGTCAACTCCTACAATGAGCAGTTCTTC
-	-	TRBJ2-5	TRBV28	CASSFRADGVTQYF	TGTGCCAGCAGTTTTCGGGCCGACGGTGTAACCCAGTACTTC
-	-	TRBJ2-5	TRBV7-9	CASSDHFGTNQETQYF	TGTGCCAGCAGCGATCATTTCGGGACAAACCAAGAGACCCAGTACTTC
-	-	TRBJ1-3	TRBV5-8	CASSFEVYSGGNTIYF	TGTGCCAGCAGCTTCGAGGTTTATTCTGGAGGAAACACCATATATTTT
-	-	TRBJ2-7	TRBV5-1	CASSLGTFSSYEQYF	TGCGCCAGCAGCCTCGGGACTTTCTCCTCCTACGAGCAGTACTTC
-	-	TRBJ2-1	TRBV18	CASYMDTYNEQFF	TGTGCCAGCTATATGGACACCTACAATGAGCAGTTCTTC
-	-	TRBJ2-6	TRBV18	CASSPLPRPSGANVLTF	TGTGCCAGCTCACCCCTTCCCCGCCCCTCTGGGGCCAACGTCCTGACTTTC
-	-	TRBJ1-2	TRBV19	CASSINRAGYTF	TGTGCCAGTAGTATTAACAGGGCTGGCTACACCTTC
once	-	TRBJ2-3	TRBV30	CACRAGKGTDTQYF	TGTGCCTGCCGCGCAGGAAAAGGCACAGATACGCAGTATTTT
-	-	TRBJ1-2	TRBV2	CASSGRAADGYTF	TGTGCCAGCAGTGGCCGTGCAGCTGATGGCTACACCTTC
-	-	TRBJ1-3	TRBV5-6	CASSLAQQPPGNTIYF	TGTGCCAGCAGCTTGGCCCAACAGCCTCCTGGAAACACCATATATTTT
-	-	TRBJ2-7	TRBV10-2	CATSDSNYEQYF	TGCGCCACGTCGGACAGCAACTACGAGCAGTACTTC
-	TRBD1	TRBJ1-6	TRBV28	CASSSDRVHSPLHF	TGTGCCAGCAGCTCGGACAGGGTACATTCACCCCTCCACTTT
-	-	TRBJ2-1	TRBV27	CASRGDYNEQFF	TGTGCCAGCAGGGGGGATTACAATGAGCAGTTCTTC
-	TRBD2	TRBJ2-1	TRBV5-4	CASSGSGGAYNEQFF	TGTGCCAGCAGCGGAAGCGGGGGGGCCTACAATGAGCAGTTCTTC
-	-	TRBJ1-2	TRBV19	CASKPSEGGGYGYTF	TGTGCCAGTAAACCCTCGGAGGGGGGCGGCTATGGCTACACCTTC
-	-	TRBJ2-2	TRBV28	CASSFGFGRDTGELFF	TGTGCCAGCAGTTTTGGTTTCGGGAGAGACACCGGGGAGCTGTTTTTT
-	TRBD2	TRBJ2-3	TRBV9	CASKTSGSDTQYF	TGTGCCAGCAAGACTAGCGGATCAGATACGCAGTATTTT
-	-	TRBJ2-1	TRBV2	CASMTEAEQFF	TGTGCCAGCATGACAGAGGCTGAGCAGTTCTTC
-	TRBD2	TRBJ2-7	TRBV18	CASSPSAGGPYEQYF	TGTGCCAGCTCACCTTCCGCGGGAGGGCCCTACGAGCAGTACTTC
once	TRBD1	TRBJ1-1	TRBV5-1	CASSRTGGLNTEAFF	TGCGCCAGCAGCCGGACAGGCGGCTTGAACACTGAAGCTTTCTTT
-	-	TRBJ2-7	TRBV11-3	CASSLGTGKEQYF	TGTGCCAGCAGCTTAGGTACAGGGAAGGAGCAGTACTTC
-	-	TRBJ2-1	TRBV6-1	CASSERGSSYNEQFF	TGTGCCAGCAGTGAAAGGGGAAGCTCCTACAATGAGCAGTTCTTC
-	-	TRBJ2-3	TRBV5-4	CAIRTGKDGTDTQYF	TGTGCCATAAGAACCGGGAAGGATGGCACAGATACGCAGTATTTT